This T cell receptor (beta chain) was retrieved from a study of cytomegalovirus exposure and HLA in healthy donors. General observations from the study: Published work reported that the classifier diagnosed cytomegalovirus status with high specificity and sensitivity. A later examination showed that TCR association rates differed by HLA locus, with DRB1 most and HLA-C fewest.

The primer mix had 60 Vbeta and 13 Jbeta primers. Assay: immunoSEQ multiplex PCR; the TCRdb copy retains only in-frame clones and omits some. This table holds approximately 110,000 clones, 80% found once. Of note for this clone: The antigen is unknown.

The sequence derives from a man over 45 in good health and CMV-seronegative. Sequenced: PBMCs.

The CDR3 DNA follows: TGTGCCAGCAGCCCCCCCCGCGGGGGTTACAATGAGCAGTTCTTC. It encodes CASSPPRGGYNEQFF. V is TRBV11-2 and J is TRBJ2-1, with 7 nucleotides matching TRBD2. J lost 4 bases, V lost 5 bases, and 8 bases had no gene match. The CDR3 length is 15 residues. CDR1 and CDR2 (germline): SGHAT, FQNNGV.